A single sample is the source of the 12 T cell receptor beta chains below, sequenced in a study of T cell clones after liver transplantation. Profiled with immunoSEQ multiplex PCR; TCRdb holds only in-frame clones, not every one. The sample comprises 15,000 to 20,000 clones, 80% of which are singletons, and about a third rests with the top ten. This sample comprised CD8+ T cells from blood, obtained roughly 50 months after liver transplant. The receptors were gathered from a human patient who received a liver transplant. Some T cells may arise from the graft donor.

This clone is categorized as medium-sized (0.01 to 0.1%). J is TRBJ2-3 and V is TRBV13; 12 bases match TRBD1. The CDR3 is 12 residues long. Per germline, CDR1 PRHDT and CDR2 FYEKMQ (reference sequence). With 5 bases clipped from V and 14 bases from J, the junction kept 5 bases outside the gene matches. CDR3 protein: CASSKGQGARYF. Here the CDR3 DNA reads TGTGCCAGCAGCAAGGGACAGGGGGCGAGGTATTTT.

This sequence joins TRBV23-1 and TRBJ1-5; D is undetermined. TRBV23-1 is an open reading frame whose function is uncertain. The CDR3 is 15 residues long. V lost 8 bases and J 1 base, leaving 15 bases between the germline ends. As DNA, the CDR3 is TGCGCCAGCTCGTGGGATTTGGGGAGCAATCAGCCCCAGCATTTT. As protein: CASSWDLGSNQPQHF.

This clone was counted only a few times. The chain is built from TRBV7-3 and TRBJ1-3, with D uncertain. CDR3 length: 13 residues. CDR1 is SGHTA and CDR2 is FQGTGA in the germline V gene. V was cut by 5 bases and J by 0 bases, with 5 bases left in between. CDR3 protein: CASSPFSGNTIYF. CDR3 nucleotide sequence: TGTGCCAGCAGCCCCTTCTCTGGAAACACCATATATTTT.

The chain uses TRBV5-4 and TRBJ2-1; D is undetermined. Germline-derived CDR1 and CDR2 are SGHNT and YYREEE (reference sequence). The V end was cut by 0 bases, the J end by 6 bases, with 1 base between. The CDR3 is 11 amino acids. CDR3 amino acids: CASSLANEQFF. The CDR3 DNA reads as TGTGCCAGCAGCTTGGCCAATGAGCAGTTCTTC.

The chain uses TRBV13 and TRBJ2-5; tentatively, D is TRBD1 (6 bases). CDR1 PRHDT and CDR2 FYEKMQ come from the germline V gene (reference sequence). V dropped 5 bases and J dropped 2 bases, with 12 bases sitting between them. The CDR3 runs 14 residues. The CDR3 spells CASSRRTAQETQYF. Here the CDR3 DNA reads TGTGCCAGCAGCCGACGGACAGCACAAGAGACCCAGTACTTC.

J is TRBJ2-5 and V is TRBV27; no clear D gene. CDR3 size: 15 residues. Germline V gene sequence: CDR1 MNHEY, CDR2 SMNVEV (reference sequence). The germline V and J ends were trimmed by 2 bases and 2 bases, with 12 bases remaining between them. In DNA form, the CDR3 reads TGTGCCAGCAGTTTAACCGGTTGGGATCAAGAGACCCAGTACTTC. Translating gives CASSLTGWDQETQYF.

The chain uses TRBV5-4 and TRBJ2-4, with D hard to call. The germline V gene encodes CDR1 SGHNT and CDR2 YYREEE (reference sequence). The CDR3 sequence is 13 residues long. V lost 0 bases and J 2 bases, leaving 3 bases between the germline ends. Here the CDR3 reads CASSLETKNIQYF. CDR3 nucleotide sequence: TGTGCCAGCAGCTTGGAAACCAAAAACATTCAGTACTTC.

The V gene is TRBV5-4, the J gene TRBJ2-7; TRBD2 agrees at 9 bases. CDR3 size: 13 residues. Unmatched junction bases numbered 2, after V lost 0 bases and J lost 7 bases. Germline V lookup: CDR1 SGHNT, CDR2 YYREEE (reference sequence). This chain's CDR3 is CASSLGLAGEQYF. In DNA, the CDR3 is TGTGCCAGCAGCTTGGGGCTAGCGGGGGAGCAGTACTTC.

The chain couples TRBV27 to TRBJ2-7; D may match TRBD1 or TRBD2 (5 bases each). The CDR3 is made up of 12 amino acids. Trimming left V 5 bases short and J 6 bases short, with 11 bases between. Germline lookup yields CDR1 MNHEY and CDR2 SMNVEV (reference sequence). CDR3 coding DNA: TGTGCCAGCAGTGCGCCGGGACCCGAGCAGTACTTC. It codes for CASSAPGPEQYF.

This rearrangement joins TRBV2 to TRBJ2-3; no clear D. Germline CDR1 is SNHLY and CDR2 is FYNNEI. The CDR3 is 18 amino acids. V was cut by 4 bases and J by 5 bases, with 25 bases left in between. This chain's CDR3 is CASSAKKQPIQPRDTQYF. Here the CDR3 DNA reads TGTGCCAGCAGTGCAAAGAAGCAGCCCATTCAGCCTAGAGATACGCAGTATTTT.

The sample holds one count of this clone. In DNA, the CDR3 is TGCAGCGTAGCCGGGACTAATTCCTACAATGAGCAGTTCTTC. Its protein product is CSVAGTNSYNEQFF. The V call is TRBV29-1, the J call TRBJ2-1; 7 positions match TRBD2. V lost 6 bases to trimming and J lost 1 base; unmatched junction nucleotides: 6. This CDR3 is 14 amino acids long. Germline V gene sequence: CDR1 SQVTM, CDR2 ANQGSEA.

The chain links TRBV2 to TRBJ2-2; D gene ambiguous. This CDR3 comprises 13 residues. Trimming removed 7 bases at V and 4 bases at J, with 10 bases between. Germline V gene sequence: CDR1 SNHLY, CDR2 FYNNEI. The CDR3 bases are TGTGCCAGCACCTTCGTTGCCACCGGGGAGCTGTTTTTT. Amino acid sequence: CASTFVATGELFF. Full variable domain (remainder filled in from reference TRBV2 and TRBJ2-2): EPEVTQTPSHQVTQMGQEVILRCVPISNHLYFYWYRQILGQKVEFLVSFYNNEISEKSEIFDDQFSVERPDGSNFTLKIRSTKLEDSAMYFCASTFVATGELFFGEGSRLTVL.